The rows below give T cell receptor beta chains drawn from one sample of a study of CD8 T cells in Susac syndrome. TCRdb re-called the immunoSEQ multiplex PCR reads with MiXCR, one entry per CDR3 protein. The table lists hundreds of thousands of distinct CDR3 sequences, roughly 95% of them singletons. Sequenced: CD4+ T cells from PBMCs. These receptors all come from a human donor with Susac syndrome. CDR3s include the opening cysteine and the closing phenylalanine or tryptophan. D genes are given only for firm matches.

j_gene,d_gene,v_gene,CDR3nt,CDR3aa
TRBJ1-2,TRBD1,TRBV29-1,TGCAGCGTCCCCGGACAGGTCTATGGCTACACCTTC,CSVPGQVYGYTF
TRBJ1-2,.,TRBV20-1,TGCAGTGCTAGAGGCCACAGGGAGGCTGGCTACACCTTC,CSARGHREAGYTF
TRBJ1-2,TRBD1,TRBV6-6,TGTGCCAGCAGCCGGAAGGGACAGGGGGGCTACACCTTC,CASSRKGQGGYTF
TRBJ1-1,.,TRBV19,TGTGCCAGTAGTATAGATCTACAGAACACTGAAGCTTTCTTT,CASSIDLQNTEAFF
TRBJ2-1,TRBD1,TRBV4-1,TGCGCCAGCAGCCAAGATCCCCGGACAGGGGGACATGGCAATGAGCAGTTCTTC,CASSQDPRTGGHGNEQFF
TRBJ2-5,.,TRBV5-6,TGTGCCAGCAGCTTGACCGGACTGACCTACCCAGAGACCCAGTACTTC,CASSLTGLTYPETQYF
TRBJ1-4,.,TRBV29-1,TGCAGCGCCGTCCGCCTCGGGGAAAAACTGTTTTTT,CSAVRLGEKLFF
TRBJ2-7,.,TRBV5-6,TGTGCCAGCAGCGGAAGGCGCCGCGAGCAGTACTTC,CASSGRRREQYF
TRBJ1-1,.,TRBV5-1,TGCGCCAGCAGCTTGGGGGGGCGAGGCACTGAAGCTTTCTTT,CASSLGGRGTEAFF
TRBJ1-2,.,TRBV18,TGTGCCAGCTCAGGACCGATAGACGGGAGCTACACCTTC,CASSGPIDGSYTF
TRBJ1-4,.,TRBV20-1,TGCAGTGCGAGACAGCATCTTTCCGAAAAACTGTTTTTT,CSARQHLSEKLFF